Below are 2 T cell receptor beta chains sequenced from a single sample in a study of T cell repertoires in cytomegalovirus infection. TCRdb called the reads again in MiXCR, with one record for every CDR3 protein. The sample has approximately 1,000,000 distinct CDR3 sequences, around 30% seen once. Their antigens remain unidentified. The material was cultured CD8+ T cells from PBMCs, obtained from culture after CMV antigen stimulation. The receptors shown here come from a human donor in good health (CMV status not recorded). Some clones in this sample may be carry-over from other donors' samples.

Many counts were recorded for this clonotype. The genes are TRBV7-6 and TRBJ2-2, with TRBD1 matching 7 bases. CDR3 length: 14 amino acids. The junction had 0 bases not matched to a gene; V was cut back by 5 bases and J by 0 bases. CDR1 and CDR2 from the germline V gene are SGHVS and FNYEAQ. CDR3 coding DNA: TGTGCCAGCAGCCAGGGGGCGAACACCGGGGAGCTGTTTTTT. Protein product: CASSQGANTGELFF.

This clonotype was seen only a few times. The chain is built from TRBV4-1 and TRBJ1-6; D is unclear. CDR1 and CDR2 (germline): MGHRA, YSYEKL. This CDR3 region has 15 residues. The V end was cut by 1 base, the J end by 9 bases, with 13 bases between. The CDR3 here is CASSQGLGSVSPLHF. Written as DNA, the CDR3 is TGCGCCAGCAGCCAAGGCCTGGGTTCGGTTTCACCCCTCCACTTT.